This TCR beta chain originates from a study of cytotoxic CD8 clonotypes in ibrutinib-treated CLL. Study-level background: Partial response was seen in about 24 patients and complete response in 2; after median roughly 66 months, around 15 stayed remitted, some 12 progressed. The study's findings and limits: Clonality was higher at ibrutinib response and returned toward baseline at progression. Clonotypes that were public were uncommon, and they contracted or stayed stable on treatment.

On this clone itself: Its antigen remains unidentified.

Clones were sequenced by immunoSEQ multiplex PCR, and TCRdb holds only the in-frame ones, with some missing. The table shows roughly 250,000 clones, with 60% to 75% occurring only once. V gave up 5 bases and J gave up 9 bases, with 17 bases separating them. CDR3 length equals 14 residues. Germline loops: CDR1 SGHVS, CDR2 FNYEAQ. Sequenced here: PBMCs, sampled after 24 months of ibrutinib treatment. The genes are TRBV7-6 and TRBJ2-1, with D perhaps matching TRBD1 or TRBD2 (7 bases each). The sequence came from a human donor with chronic lymphocytic leukemia. In DNA, the CDR3 is TGTGCCAGCAGCCCAGGGGGGGGGCTAGGTGAGCAGTTCTTC. This gives the protein CASSPGGGLGEQFF.